This TCR beta chain was captured in a study of T cells in tuberculosis. On average around 100,000 T cells per donor were immunosequenced. V was pared by 3 bases and J by 3 bases, with 9 bases between. The germline V gene encodes CDR1 SGHNT and CDR2 YYREEE (reference sequence). The CDR3 sequence is 14 residues long. Sequencing used immunoSEQ multiplex PCR; TCRdb keeps in-frame clones, though not all of them. The sample carries some 30,000 clones, around 92% recorded once. The rearrangement joins TRBV5-4 to TRBJ2-2; D is unresolved. Source material: PBMCs. The sequence derives from a donor under 30 with latent tuberculosis or without tuberculosis infection. Some clones in this sample may be carry-over from other donors' samples. Here the CDR3 reads CASSSNRDTGELFF. In nucleotides, the CDR3 is TGTGCCAGCAGCTCTAACAGAGACACCGGGGAGCTGTTTTTT.